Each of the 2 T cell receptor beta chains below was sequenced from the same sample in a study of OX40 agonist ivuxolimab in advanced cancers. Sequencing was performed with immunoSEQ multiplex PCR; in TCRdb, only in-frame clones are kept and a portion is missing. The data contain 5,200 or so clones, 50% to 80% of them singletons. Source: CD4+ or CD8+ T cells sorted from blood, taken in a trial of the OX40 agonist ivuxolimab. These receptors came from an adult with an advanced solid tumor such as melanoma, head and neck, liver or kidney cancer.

The CDR3 loop reads CAARASSGANVLTF. The CDR3 DNA sequence: TGCGCCGCCCGGGCGAGCTCTGGGGCCAACGTCCTGACTTTC. The chain combines TRBV5-1 with TRBJ2-6, with unresolved D. CDR3 length equals 14 residues. V dropped 10 bases and J dropped 0 bases, with 11 bases sitting between them. Per the germline V gene, CDR1 is SGHRS and CDR2 is YFSETQ.

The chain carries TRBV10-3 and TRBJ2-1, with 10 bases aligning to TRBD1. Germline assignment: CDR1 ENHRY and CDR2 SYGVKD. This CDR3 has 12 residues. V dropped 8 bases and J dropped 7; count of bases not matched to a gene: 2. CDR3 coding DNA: TGTGCCATCGGGGACAGGGGTAATGAGCAGTTCTTC. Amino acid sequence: CAIGDRGNEQFF.